This T cell receptor (beta chain) emerged from a study of T cells after yellow fever vaccination. The CDR3 length is 8 residues. CDR1 is LNHDA and CDR2 is SQIVND in the germline V gene (reference sequence). This clonotype was seen a few times. What it recognizes is unknown. One end of the junction varies from germline; a read error may be responsible. Conversion of TCR transcripts into cDNA relied on 5'RACE template switching, which added a universal primer site and UMIs. In TCRdb, the 5' RACE reads were re-called with MiXCR into one record per CDR3 protein. There are roughly 310,000 distinct CDR3 sequences in the sample; about 8.7% occur only once, and 18% lies in the top ten. Study-level results: Boosting was followed by the reappearance of most primary-vaccination clones (approximately 97% CD4, 85% to 90% CD8).

The chain is built from TRBV19 and TRBJ2-1; tentatively, D is TRBD2 (5 bases). The material sequenced was PBMCs, taken on the day of the first yellow fever vaccination. This TCR was sampled from a man younger than 30 who received the YFV17D yellow fever vaccine. CDR3 protein: CASRQRYF. Here the CDR3 DNA reads TGTGCCAGTAGGCAGCGGTACTTC.